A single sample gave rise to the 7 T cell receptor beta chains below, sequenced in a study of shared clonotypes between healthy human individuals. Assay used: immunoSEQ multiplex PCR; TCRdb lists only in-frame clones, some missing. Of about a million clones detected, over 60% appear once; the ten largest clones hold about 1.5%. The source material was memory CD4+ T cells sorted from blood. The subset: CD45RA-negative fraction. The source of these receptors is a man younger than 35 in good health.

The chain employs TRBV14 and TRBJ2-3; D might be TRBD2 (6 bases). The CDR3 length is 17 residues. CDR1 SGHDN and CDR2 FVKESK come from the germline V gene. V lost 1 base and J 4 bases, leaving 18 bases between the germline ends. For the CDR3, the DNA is TGTGCCAGCAGCCAAGCCCTGCTGCGGGATGGCGCAGATACGCAGTATTTT. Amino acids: CASSQALLRDGADTQYF.

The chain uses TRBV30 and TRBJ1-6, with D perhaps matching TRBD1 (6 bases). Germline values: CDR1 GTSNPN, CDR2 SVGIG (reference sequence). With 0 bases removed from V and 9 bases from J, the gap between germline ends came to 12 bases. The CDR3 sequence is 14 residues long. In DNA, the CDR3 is TGTGCCTGGAGTGTACAGGGCAGGGCTTCACCCCTCCACTTT. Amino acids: CAWSVQGRASPLHF. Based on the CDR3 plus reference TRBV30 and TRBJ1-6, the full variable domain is SQTIHQWPATLVQPVGSPLSLECTVEGTSNPNLYWYRQAAGRGLQLLFYSVGIGQISSEVPQNLSASRPQDRQFILSSKKLLLSDSGFYLCAWSVQGRASPLHFGNGTRLTVT.

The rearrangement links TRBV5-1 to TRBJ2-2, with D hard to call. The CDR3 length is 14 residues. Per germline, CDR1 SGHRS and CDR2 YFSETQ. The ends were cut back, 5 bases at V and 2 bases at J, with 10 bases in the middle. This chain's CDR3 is CASREISNTGELFF. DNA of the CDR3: TGCGCCAGCAGGGAGATTTCTAACACCGGGGAGCTGTTTTTT.

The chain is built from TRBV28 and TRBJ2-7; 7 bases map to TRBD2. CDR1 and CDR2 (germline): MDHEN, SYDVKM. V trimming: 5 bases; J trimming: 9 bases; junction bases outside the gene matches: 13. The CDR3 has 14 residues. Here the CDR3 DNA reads TGTGCCAGCAGTCCGGGGGGTTCTCCTACGAGGCAGTACTTC. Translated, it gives CASSPGGSPTRQYF.

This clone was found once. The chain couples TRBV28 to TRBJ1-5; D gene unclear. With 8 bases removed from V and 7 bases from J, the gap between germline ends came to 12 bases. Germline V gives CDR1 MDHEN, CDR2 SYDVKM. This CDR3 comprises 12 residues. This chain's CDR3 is CASERARQPQHF. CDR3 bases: TGTGCCAGCGAGAGGGCCCGGCAGCCCCAGCATTTT. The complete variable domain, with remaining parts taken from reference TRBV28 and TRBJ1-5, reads DVKVTQSSRYLVKRTGEKVFLECVQDMDHENMFWYRQDPGLGLRLIYFSYDVKMKEKGDIPEGYSVSREKKERFSLILESASTNQTSMYLCASERARQPQHFGDGTRLSIL.

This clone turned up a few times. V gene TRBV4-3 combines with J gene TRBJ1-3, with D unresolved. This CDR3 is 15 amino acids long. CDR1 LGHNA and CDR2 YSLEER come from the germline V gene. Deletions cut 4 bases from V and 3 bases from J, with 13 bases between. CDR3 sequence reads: CASSRTVVGGNTIYF. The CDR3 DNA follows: TGCGCCAGCAGCCGAACTGTGGTGGGTGGAAACACCATATATTTT.

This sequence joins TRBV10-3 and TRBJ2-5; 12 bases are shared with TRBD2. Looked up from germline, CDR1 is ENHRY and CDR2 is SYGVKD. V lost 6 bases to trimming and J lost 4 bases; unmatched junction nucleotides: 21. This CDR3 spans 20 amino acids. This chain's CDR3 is CAISDRPKTSGGLKGETQYF. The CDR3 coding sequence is TGTGCCATCAGCGACCGGCCCAAGACTAGCGGGGGTCTAAAGGGAGAGACCCAGTACTTC.